This T cell receptor (beta chain) was captured by sequencing in a study of blood T cells in healthy people across ages. As for this clonotype: The target antigen is unknown.

There were at least 5.5 micrograms of total RNA extracted from every sample. Study results and limitations: It was the long-lived donors that had more naive CD4+ cells and higher diversity than aged donors.

The CDR3 covers 13 residues. V shed 0 bases and J shed 1 base, with 7 bases lying between them. CDR1 and CDR2 (germline): GTSNPN, SVGIG (reference sequence). Alongside a J-beta primer mix, a sample-barcoded 5' primer served in a second PCR lasting about 7 to 11 cycles. A template-switch adaptor containing 12 random nucleotides labeled each cDNA molecule. TCRdb fed the 5' RACE reads into MiXCR, producing one record per CDR3 protein. The table lists about 1,800,000 distinct CDR3 sequences, over 25% of them singletons. V and J are TRBV30 and TRBJ2-7; D unclear. The sequenced material came from blood. The receptor was derived from a woman aged 25 to 39 in good health. DNA for the CDR3: TGTGCCTGGAGTGTAGGAGCTTCCTACGAGCAGTACTTC. It translates to CAWSVGASYEQYF.